These 13 T cell receptor beta chains originate from one sample sequenced in a study of blood T cell repertoires in COVID-19 (dated by TCRdb to the early 2020s). The library was built by means of the immunoSEQ multiplex PCR assay. The source is immuneACCESS, and TCRdb retained only in-frame sequences with V and J called. Part of the clones is not carried over; for the studies checked, unresolved V genes explain less than half of this, and the remainder is unexplained. This sample has 250,000 or so clones in its table, and 75% to 90% of those were observed once. The top ten constitute roughly 9% of the sample. Sample: PBMCs or T cells enriched from blood (not recorded which). These receptors were obtained from a man aged 40-55 years who had recovered from COVID-19.

This clone was detected only a few times. This chain's CDR3 is CASSFRGPRDRGHSGANVLTF. CDR3 coding DNA: TGTGCCAGCAGTTTCCGGGGGCCAAGGGACAGGGGACACTCTGGGGCCAACGTCCTGACTTTC. This sequence joins TRBV27 and TRBJ2-6, with 10 bases matching TRBD1. Germline CDR1 is MNHEY and CDR2 is SMNVEV (reference sequence). Trimming at V came to 3 bases and at J to 0 bases, leaving 14 bases not matched to a gene. The CDR3 is 21 amino acids.

CDR3 DNA sequence: TGTGCCAGCAGTTTGGGGGGTGTGGGCGGGGATGAGCAGTTCTTC. Translation gives CASSLGGVGGDEQFF. The gene calls are TRBV28 and TRBJ2-1; perhaps TRBD2 as D (6 bases). CDR1 is MDHEN and CDR2 is SYDVKM in the germline V gene. The CDR3 consists of 15 residues. Trimming removed 3 bases from V and 8 bases from J, with 17 bases in between. Complete variable domain (other parts from reference TRBV28 and TRBJ2-1): DVKVTQSSRYLVKRTGEKVFLECVQDMDHENMFWYRQDPGLGLRLIYFSYDVKMKEKGDIPEGYSVSREKKERFSLILESASTNQTSMYLCASSLGGVGGDEQFFGPGTRLTVL.

The V gene is TRBV11-3, the J gene TRBJ2-1; maybe TRBD1 (6 bases). V was pared by 0 bases and J by 3 bases, with 12 bases between. Germline V gene sequence: CDR1 SGHNT, CDR2 YENEEA. The CDR3 has 16 amino acids. The DNA for the CDR3 is TGTGCCAGCAGCTTAGATTATCAGGGGAACTACAATGAGCAGTTCTTC. This translates into CASSLDYQGNYNEQFF.

The chain combines TRBV7-9 with TRBJ2-7, with 8 bases that match TRBD1. Germline V CDR1 and CDR2: SEHNR, FQNEAQ (reference sequence). CDR3 length: 16 residues. V lost 8 bases and J lost 2; bases outside the gene matches: 14. In nucleotides, the CDR3 is TGTGCCAGCGAGGCTGCAGGGGGCGTAGGGGCCTACGAGCAGTACTTC. Translation gives CASEAAGGVGAYEQYF.

The gene calls are TRBV5-6 and TRBJ1-2, with 10 bases aligning to TRBD1. This CDR3 comprises 14 residues. The germline CDR1 and CDR2 sequences are SGHDT and YYEEEE. Trimming at V came to 4 bases and at J to 2 bases, leaving 2 bases not matched to a gene. The CDR3 reads CASSPTGGNYGYTF. For the CDR3, the DNA is TGTGCCAGCAGCCCGACAGGGGGCAACTATGGCTACACCTTC.

CDR3: CATSDPFQGDYGYTF. The CDR3 DNA sequence: TGTGCCACCAGTGACCCCTTTCAGGGTGACTATGGCTACACCTTC. V gene TRBV24-1 combines with J gene TRBJ1-2; D may be TRBD1 (5 bases). CDR3 length equals 15 residues. V lost 4 bases and J 3 bases, leaving 14 bases between the germline ends. From germline, CDR1 is KGHDR and CDR2 SFDVKD.

The rearrangement joins TRBV27 to TRBJ1-1; 7 nucleotides align to TRBD1. The junction had 7 bases not matched to a gene; V was cut back by 6 bases and J by 0 bases. Germline V CDR1 and CDR2: MNHEY, SMNVEV (reference sequence). The CDR3 runs to 15 residues. CDR3 DNA sequence: TGTGCCAGCAGCAAAAGGGACAGAATGAACACTGAAGCTTTCTTT. Protein sequence: CASSKRDRMNTEAFF.

CDR3 sequence: CASSGTSGGAVHEQYF. The CDR3 DNA is TGTGCCAGCTCGGGGACTAGCGGGGGGGCTGTCCACGAGCAGTACTTC. The J gene is TRBJ2-7, the V gene TRBV18; TRBD2 matches at 16 bases. The CDR3 runs 16 residues. The germline V gene encodes CDR1 KGHSH and CDR2 LQKENI. V lost 6 bases to trimming and J lost 5 bases; unmatched junction nucleotides: 7. Filled out from reference TRBV18 and TRBJ2-7, the complete variable domain reads NAGVMQNPRHLVRRRGQEARLRCSPMKGHSHVYWYRQLPEEGLKFMVYLQKENIIDESGMPKERFSAEFPKEGPSILRIQQVVRGDSAAYFCASSGTSGGAVHEQYFGPGTRLTVT.

This rearrangement joins TRBV6-6 to TRBJ2-7, with a possible D match to TRBD2 (5 bases). Germline V gives CDR1 MNHNY, CDR2 SVGAGI (reference sequence). The CDR3 is 12 amino acids. V lost 6 bases to trimming and J lost 2 bases, with 8 bases between them. CDR3 sequence: CASRTGTYEQYF. CDR3 in DNA: TGTGCCAGCAGAACCGGGACCTACGAGCAGTACTTC.

The chain uses TRBV7-3 and TRBJ1-5; D ambiguous. V lost 7 bases and J lost 4, with 2 bases in between. The germline V gene encodes CDR1 SGHTA and CDR2 FQGTGA. This CDR3 has 10 residues. CDR3 DNA sequence: TGTGCCAGCACGAATCAGCCCCAGCATTTT. This gives the protein CASTNQPQHF.

This chain uses TRBV27 with TRBJ1-1, with a possible D match to TRBD1 (6 bases). With 0 bases removed from V and 1 base from J, the gap between germline ends came to 21 bases. The CDR3 sequence is 19 residues long. The germline gives CDR1 MNHEY, CDR2 SMNVEV (reference sequence). The CDR3 protein is CASSLSIFRGPEKNTEAFF. DNA for the CDR3: TGTGCCAGCAGTTTATCGATCTTCAGGGGCCCCGAGAAGAACACTGAAGCTTTCTTT.

V usage is TRBV11-2 and J usage is TRBJ2-5, with D possibly being TRBD1 (6 bases). Between the trimmed V and J ends, which lost 5 bases and 1 base, there was a span of 14 bases. The length of the CDR3 is 15 residues. Germline CDR1 reads SGHAT; CDR2 reads FQNNGV. The CDR3 DNA follows: TGTGCCAGCAGCGAACGACAGGTCAGCCAAGAGACCCAGTACTTC. It codes for CASSERQVSQETQYF.

J is TRBJ2-7 and V is TRBV11-1, with TRBD2 identical over 7 bases. Germline assignment: CDR1 SGHAT and CDR2 FQDESV (reference sequence). The length of the CDR3 is 14 residues. V was pared by 5 bases and J by 4 bases, with 8 bases of the junction left unmatched. CDR3 region: CASSQGRVWYEQYF. CDR3 DNA: TGTGCCAGCAGCCAAGGGAGGGTTTGGTACGAGCAGTACTTC.